This record covers a single T cell receptor beta chain. Its antigen is still unknown. The sample is drawn from a study of cytomegalovirus exposure and HLA in healthy donors. Clones were read by immunoSEQ multiplex PCR, and TCRdb kept only the in-frame ones, dropping some. The sample yields about 360,000 clones, just over 85% seen once. The CDR3 consists of 15 residues. V shed 4 bases and J 1 base; nucleotides not matched to a gene: 7. CDR1 and CDR2 (germline): SGHVS, FNYEAQ. Overall study results and limits: Rarity characterized most TCR sequences, yet some public TCRs appeared in many donors.

The sequenced sample was PBMCs. The receptor was isolated from a woman between 18 and 29 years old in good health and CMV-seronegative. The chain uses TRBV7-6 and TRBJ2-7, with TRBD1 matching 7 bases. CDR3 nucleotides: TGTGCCAGCAGCTCTGGCCCGGGACAGTCCTACGAGCAGTACTTC. It specifies CASSSGPGQSYEQYF.